This section outlines one TCR beta chain sequence together with its context. The study ran its PCR with 60 Vbeta and 13 Jbeta primers. Clones were sequenced by immunoSEQ multiplex PCR, and TCRdb holds only the in-frame ones, with some missing. The sample has tens of thousands of clones. CDR1 is MNHEY, CDR2 SMNVEV, per germline (reference sequence). V was clipped by 3 bases and J by 0 bases; unmatched bases: 2. The CDR3 contains 15 residues. This sample is drawn from a study of cytomegalovirus exposure and HLA in healthy donors. This sequence joins TRBV27 and TRBJ2-7; 10 nucleotides agree with TRBD2. This sequence was found in a man between 18 and 29 years old in good health and CMV-seropositive. Source material: PBMCs. The CDR3 DNA follows: TGTGCCAGCAGTTTTAGCGGGGGGTTCTCCTACGAGCAGTACTTC. Protein product: CASSFSGGFSYEQYF.